This T cell receptor beta chain derives from a study of cytomegalovirus exposure and HLA in healthy donors. The PCR employed 60 Vbeta primers together with 13 Jbeta primers. Source study methods: In a later analysis, roughly 11 million of 60 million to 80 million unique beta chains occurred in at least two donors. Clones were read by immunoSEQ multiplex PCR, and TCRdb kept only the in-frame ones, dropping some. From that table come the V and J calls and clone size; the DNA was used to work out D and trimming. The repertoire has more than 70,000 clones, about 70% of them found once; the top ten carry around 2.9%. This receptor was identified in a man in his forties in good health and CMV-seronegative. Sequenced input: PBMCs.

The CDR3 sequence: CASSQTNRVGNSPLHF. The CDR3 DNA sequence: TGCGCCAGCAGCCAAACAAACAGGGTCGGTAATTCACCCCTCCACTTT. The chain joins TRBV4-3 to TRBJ1-6, with D possibly matching TRBD1 (6 bases). CDR1 is LGHNA, CDR2 YSLEER, per germline. The ends were cut back, 2 bases at V and 6 bases at J, with 14 bases in the middle. The CDR3 is 16 residues long.